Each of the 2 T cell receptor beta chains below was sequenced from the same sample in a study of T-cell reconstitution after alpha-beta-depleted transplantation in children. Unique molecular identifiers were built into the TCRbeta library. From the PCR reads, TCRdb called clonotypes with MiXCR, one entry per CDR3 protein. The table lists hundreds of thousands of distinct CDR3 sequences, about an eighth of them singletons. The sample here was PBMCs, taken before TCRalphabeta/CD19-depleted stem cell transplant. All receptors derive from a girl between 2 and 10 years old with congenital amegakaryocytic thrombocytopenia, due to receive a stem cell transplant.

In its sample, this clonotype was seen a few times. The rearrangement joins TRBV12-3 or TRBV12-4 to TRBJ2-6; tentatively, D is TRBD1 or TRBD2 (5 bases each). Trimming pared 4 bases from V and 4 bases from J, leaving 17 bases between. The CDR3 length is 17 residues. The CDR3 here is CASSSWGTTVGANVLTF. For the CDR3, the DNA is TGTGCCAGCAGTTCCTGGGGGACGACTGTCGGGGCCAACGTCCTGACTTTC.

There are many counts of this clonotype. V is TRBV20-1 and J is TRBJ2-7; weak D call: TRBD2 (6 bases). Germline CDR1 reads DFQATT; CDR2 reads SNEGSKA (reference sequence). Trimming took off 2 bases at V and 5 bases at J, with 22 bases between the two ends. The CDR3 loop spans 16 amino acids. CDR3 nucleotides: TGCAGTGCTAGATGGGGTTGGAAGCCGGCGGGGAACGAGCAGTACTTC. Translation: CSARWGWKPAGNEQYF.